Below are 32 T cell receptor beta chains sequenced from a single sample in a study of cytomegalovirus exposure and HLA in healthy donors. The PCR employed 60 Vbeta primers together with 13 Jbeta primers. Profiling relied on immunoSEQ multiplex PCR, and the TCRdb table lists in-frame clones only, not all of them. Among 150,000 to 170,000 clones listed, roughly 74% were seen once. The sample was PBMCs. The origin of the receptors is a young man in good health and CMV-seronegative.

This sequence joins TRBV7-2 and TRBJ1-1; D is unresolved. There are 16 residues in the CDR3. Trimming left V 1 base short and J 3 bases short, with 15 bases between. The germline V gene encodes CDR1 SGHTA and CDR2 FQGNSA. Written as DNA, the CDR3 is TGTGCCAGCAGCTTAGTGGGGAGTTTACGGGACACTGAAGCTTTCTTT. Its translation: CASSLVGSLRDTEAFF.

The chain joins TRBV4-1 to TRBJ1-1; D perhaps matches TRBD1 (6 bases). The CDR3 is 18 amino acids. V was trimmed by 4 bases and J by 0 bases, leaving 21 bases between them. From germline, CDR1 is MGHRA and CDR2 YSYEKL. The CDR3 sequence is CASSPLGQSMLLNTEAFF. CDR3 coding DNA: TGCGCCAGCAGCCCCCTCGGACAGAGTATGCTTTTGAACACTGAAGCTTTCTTT.

The chain couples TRBV5-4 to TRBJ1-2; 7 bases align to TRBD1. V was pared by 0 bases and J by 4 bases, with 3 bases of the junction left unmatched. This CDR3 has 14 amino acids. Per germline, CDR1 SGHNT and CDR2 YYREEE (reference sequence). The CDR3 bases are TGTGCCAGCAGCTTGGGGGACAGCTTCTATGGCTACACCTTC. It is translated as CASSLGDSFYGYTF.

The chain carries TRBV6-6 and TRBJ1-1, with D perhaps matching TRBD1 (5 bases). The CDR3 covers 12 residues. Per germline, CDR1 MNHNY and CDR2 SVGAGI (reference sequence). V lost 5 bases, J lost 3 bases, and 7 bases lay in between. This CDR3 reads CASSQTDTEAFF. As DNA, the CDR3 is TGTGCCAGCAGTCAGACAGACACTGAAGCTTTCTTT.

The chain carries TRBV7-9 and TRBJ1-5; 8 bases align to TRBD1. Unmatched junction bases numbered 13, after V lost 5 bases and J lost 7 bases. Germline V gene data show CDR1 as SEHNR and CDR2 as FQNEAQ (reference sequence). The CDR3 is 16 residues long. The CDR3 loop reads CASSHSTGAVKQPQHF. CDR3 nucleotides: TGTGCCAGCAGCCATTCGACAGGGGCGGTTAAACAGCCCCAGCATTTT.

The rearrangement uses TRBV19 and TRBJ2-2; TRBD1 agrees at 9 bases. CDR3 size: 17 residues. Germline CDR1 reads LNHDA; CDR2 reads SQIVND (reference sequence). Losses at the gene ends were 3 bases for V and 7 bases for J; bases not matched to a gene: 12. The CDR3 spells CASSMTPHRGQNGELFF. In DNA form, the CDR3 reads TGTGCCAGTAGTATGACACCCCACAGGGGGCAAAACGGGGAGCTGTTTTTT.

The chain couples TRBV18 to TRBJ2-4; 7 bases agree with TRBD1. The germline CDR1 and CDR2 sequences are KGHSH and LQKENI. The length of the CDR3 is 17 residues. The V segment lost 3 bases and the J segment 4 bases; nucleotides outside the gene matches: 12. The CDR3: CASSPIPRTGSKNIQYF. The CDR3 DNA follows: TGTGCCAGCTCACCGATCCCGAGGACAGGTTCTAAAAACATTCAGTACTTC.

The J gene is TRBJ1-4, the V gene TRBV5-1; the D gene is possibly TRBD1 (5 bases). Germline lookup yields CDR1 SGHRS and CDR2 YFSETQ. V was clipped by 7 bases and J by 4 bases, with 17 bases between them. The CDR3 consists of 15 residues. CDR3 amino acids: CASCPLGQSNEKLFF. As DNA, the CDR3 is TGCGCCAGCTGTCCCTTGGGGCAAAGTAATGAAAAACTGTTTTTT.

The chain carries TRBV5-1 and TRBJ1-2; 9 bases map to TRBD1. CDR3 length: 14 amino acids. The V segment lost 4 bases and the J segment 5 bases; nucleotides outside the gene matches: 6. The V gene's germline CDR1 is SGHRS and CDR2 YFSETQ. CDR3 DNA: TGCGCCAGCAGCCCCCGGGACAGGGAATATGGCTACACCTTC. It is translated as CASSPRDREYGYTF.

This rearrangement joins TRBV11-2 to TRBJ1-1; unclear D gene. The CDR3 consists of 13 residues. Trimming removed 4 bases from V and 6 bases from J, with 12 bases in between. CDR1 SGHAT and CDR2 FQNNGV come from the germline V gene. CDR3 sequence: CASSSYRQAEAFF. The CDR3 bases are TGTGCCAGCAGCTCTTACCGGCAGGCTGAAGCTTTCTTT.

The rearrangement links TRBV27 to TRBJ1-1, with D possibly being TRBD1 (6 bases). From germline, CDR1 is MNHEY and CDR2 SMNVEV (reference sequence). Trimming stripped 4 bases from V and 1 base from J, with 13 bases between. The CDR3 loop spans 15 amino acids. The CDR3 nucleotides read TGTGCCAGCAGTTGGGTCGGGGGGCCGAACACTGAAGCTTTCTTT. Translating gives CASSWVGGPNTEAFF.

This chain joins TRBV2 and TRBJ2-7, with 7 bases aligning to TRBD1. Germline V CDR1 and CDR2: SNHLY, FYNNEI. The CDR3 totals 13 residues. After removal of 8 bases from V and 5 bases from J, the junction contained 9 bases not matched to a gene. The CDR3 sequence is CASLPDRSHEQYV. The CDR3 bases are TGTGCCAGCCTACCGGACAGGTCTCACGAGCAGTACGTC.

This chain connects TRBV7-9 to TRBJ1-4; D is perhaps TRBD1 (6 bases). The germline V gene has CDR1 SEHNR and CDR2 FQNEAQ (reference sequence). V was trimmed by 2 bases and J by 7 bases, leaving 8 bases between them. The CDR3 length is 13 residues. CDR3 nucleotide sequence: TGTGCCAGCAGCTTACCAGGGGTTGAAAAACTGTTTTTT. Encoded protein: CASSLPGVEKLFF.

This rearrangement joins TRBV2 to TRBJ2-5; no clear D. The CDR3 length is 11 residues. Trimming left V 4 bases short and J 5 bases short, with 5 bases between. CDR1 and CDR2 (germline): SNHLY, FYNNEI. In DNA form, the CDR3 reads TGTGCCAGCAGTGTTCGGGAGACCCAGTACTTC. This sequence encodes CASSVRETQYF.

Notes on this clone: At one of its ends the junction is not consistent with the germline gene, which may arise from a read error. This chain joins TRBV6-4 and TRBJ1-2; no definite D call. This CDR3 is built from 14 residues. Per the germline V gene, CDR1 is MRHNA and CDR2 is SNTAGT. CDR3 nucleotides: TGTGCCATCAGTGACGTAGTAACGAGCTATGGCTACACCTTC. As protein: CAISDVVTSYGYTF.

The chain links TRBV10-3 to TRBJ2-2; D gene unclear. The V gene lost 3 bases and the J gene lost 7 bases, with 12 bases spanning the gap. The CDR3 spans 14 residues. The germline V gene encodes CDR1 ENHRY and CDR2 SYGVKD. The CDR3 spells CAISDNGRVGELFF. DNA of the CDR3: TGTGCCATCAGTGATAATGGTAGAGTCGGGGAGCTGTTTTTT.

This sequence joins TRBV7-9 and TRBJ2-5, with TRBD2 matching over 7 bases. Per the germline V gene, CDR1 is SEHNR and CDR2 is FQNEAQ (reference sequence). Trimming at V came to 5 bases and at J to 3 bases, leaving 12 bases not matched to a gene. This CDR3 comprises 16 residues. CDR3 bases: TGTGCCAGCAGCCCCCCTCGCCTAGCGGAGGAAGAGACCCAGTACTTC. Its protein product is CASSPPRLAEEETQYF.

This chain connects TRBV5-1 to TRBJ1-2; the D is unclear. Trimming shortened V by 7 bases and J by 0 bases, and 13 bases separated the two germline ends. Germline loops: CDR1 SGHRS, CDR2 YFSETQ. There are 14 residues in the CDR3. CDR3 in amino acids: CASGPSHANYGYTF. The CDR3 DNA reads TGCGCCAGCGGCCCCAGTCACGCTAACTATGGCTACACCTTC.

This chain uses TRBV6-5 with TRBJ1-5, with D possibly matching TRBD1 (5 bases). V was pared by 2 bases and J by 4 bases, with 9 bases between. CDR1 and CDR2 (germline): MNHEY, SVGAGI. The CDR3 runs 14 residues. The CDR3 bases are TGTGCCAGCAGTTACAGGGGCGGTAATCAGCCCCAGCATTTT. It yields the protein CASSYRGGNQPQHF.

The chain recombines TRBV4-1 with TRBJ1-3, with D unclear. Trimming pared 2 bases from V and 0 bases from J, leaving 17 bases between. The CDR3 loop spans 18 amino acids. Germline lookup yields CDR1 MGHRA and CDR2 YSYEKL. CDR3 coding DNA: TGCGCCAGCAGCCAATCCTCACACTTAGCAAGCTCTGGAAACACCATATATTTT. It codes for CASSQSSHLASSGNTIYF.

This clone was seen only a few times. Other DNA sequences of this sample code for an identical CDR3. CDR3 DNA: TGCGCCAGCAGCTGGGCCCCACAGGGAGGGTACGAGCAGTACTTC. This encodes CASSWAPQGGYEQYF. The chain uses TRBV5-1 and TRBJ2-7; the D gene is possibly TRBD2 (7 bases). V lost 3 bases and J 4 bases, leaving 17 bases between the germline ends. CDR1 is SGHRS, CDR2 YFSETQ, per germline. This CDR3 contains 15 residues.

CDR3 DNA: TGTGCCAGCAAGGGTCGGCTCTACAGGGTCCAAGAGACCCAGTACTTC. It yields the protein CASKGRLYRVQETQYF. The chain is built from TRBV28 and TRBJ2-5; tentatively, D is TRBD1 (6 bases). CDR1 and CDR2 (germline): MDHEN, SYDVKM. This CDR3 region has 16 residues. Trimming stripped 7 bases from V and 1 base from J, with 19 bases between.

V is TRBV5-4 and J is TRBJ2-5; D not resolved. Germline values: CDR1 SGHNT, CDR2 YYREEE (reference sequence). This CDR3 contains 13 residues. The germline V and J ends were trimmed by 3 bases and 2 bases, with 8 bases remaining between them. CDR3 loop: CASSYAVQETQYF. The CDR3 coding sequence is TGTGCCAGCAGCTATGCAGTTCAAGAGACCCAGTACTTC. The entire variable domain, with the rest obtained from reference TRBV5-4 and TRBJ2-5, is as follows: ETGVTQSPTHLIKTRGQQVTLRCSSQSGHNTVSWYQQALGQGPQFIFQYYREEENGRGNFPPRFSGLQFPNYSSELNVNALELDDSALYLCASSYAVQETQYFGPGTRLLVL.

The chain links TRBV14 to TRBJ2-5; D ambiguous. From germline, CDR1 is SGHDN and CDR2 FVKESK. The CDR3 spans 15 residues. V lost 2 bases to trimming and J lost 2 bases, with 12 bases between them. The CDR3 loop is CASSQSSGSQETQYF. CDR3 DNA sequence: TGTGCCAGCAGCCAATCCTCAGGCAGTCAAGAGACCCAGTACTTC. Variable domain in full (rest from reference TRBV14 and TRBJ2-5): EAGVTQFPSHSVIEKGQTVTLRCDPISGHDNLYWYRRVMGKEIKFLLHFVKESKQDESGMPNNRFLAERTGGTYSTLKVQPAELEDSGVYFCASSQSSGSQETQYFGPGTRLLVL.

V usage is TRBV2 and J usage is TRBJ1-3; D unclear. V gave up 6 bases and J gave up 7 bases, with 10 bases separating them. CDR1 and CDR2 from the germline V gene are SNHLY and FYNNEI. The CDR3 has 12 residues. The CDR3 here is CASSLRENTIYF. In nucleotides, the CDR3 is TGTGCCAGCAGCCTTCGAGAGAACACCATATATTTT.

The chain has TRBV2 and TRBJ1-6, with TRBD1 matching over 10 bases. The CDR3 is 18 residues long. CDR1 SNHLY and CDR2 FYNNEI come from the germline V gene. V trimming: 6 bases; J trimming: 14 bases; junction bases outside the gene matches: 22. CDR3 in DNA: TGTGCCAGCAGGACCGTAAAGGGACAGGGGCCCTCCATTCTGGCCCTCCACTTT. As protein: CASRTVKGQGPSILALHF. The complete variable domain, with remaining parts taken from reference TRBV2 and TRBJ1-6, reads EPEVTQTPSHQVTQMGQEVILRCVPISNHLYFYWYRQILGQKVEFLVSFYNNEISEKSEIFDDQFSVERPDGSNFTLKIRSTKLEDSAMYFCASRTVKGQGPSILALHFGNGTRLTVT.

J is TRBJ1-2 and V is TRBV5-1, with 7 bases matching TRBD1. This CDR3 has 13 amino acids. Per the germline V gene, CDR1 is SGHRS and CDR2 is YFSETQ. The trim removed 0 bases at V and 7 bases at J, leaving 3 bases unmatched. In DNA, the CDR3 is TGCGCCAGCAGCTTGGACAGGGGTGGTGGCTACACCTTC. Protein product: CASSLDRGGGYTF.

This clone has a single count. The chain couples TRBV19 to TRBJ1-3; D is unclear. Germline CDR1 and CDR2: LNHDA and SQIVND (reference sequence). The CDR3 contains 16 residues. The V gene lost 7 bases and the J gene lost 4 bases, with 20 bases spanning the gap. The CDR3 is CASTGGGKFVGNTIYF. The DNA of the CDR3 is TGTGCCAGTACTGGAGGAGGGAAATTTGTCGGAAACACCATATATTTT. The full variable domain, with the rest looked up from reference TRBV19 and TRBJ1-3, is DGGITQSPKYLFRKEGQNVTLSCEQNLNHDAMYWYRQDPGQGLRLIYYSQIVNDFQKGDIAEGYSVSREKKESFPLTVTSAQKNPTAFYLCASTGGGKFVGNTIYFGEGSWLTVV.

Only a few counts were recorded for this clone. V gene TRBV11-2 combines with J gene TRBJ1-6; D gene ambiguous. This CDR3 comprises 17 residues. CDR1 is SGHAT, CDR2 FQNNGV, per germline. The ends were cut back, 4 bases at V and 5 bases at J, with 18 bases in the middle. CDR3 DNA sequence: TGTGCCAGCAGCTGGCCAGCAAGACTGATACATAATTCACCCCTCCACTTT. Its protein product is CASSWPARLIHNSPLHF.

To note about this clone: This same CDR3 is encoded by further DNA sequences in the sample. J is TRBJ1-5 and V is TRBV5-1, with a tentative D call TRBD1 (5 bases). The CDR3 extends over 14 amino acids. Germline CDR1 SGHRS, CDR2 YFSETQ. Trimming removed 0 bases from V and 4 bases from J, with 8 bases in between. The DNA for the CDR3 is TGCGCCAGCAGCTTGGCCGGGGGAAATCAGCCCCAGCATTTT. Translated, it gives CASSLAGGNQPQHF.

The sample holds one count of this clone. The CDR3: CASSTSGGYYNEQFF. The CDR3 DNA follows: TGTGCCAGCAGCACCAGCGGGGGCTACTACAATGAGCAGTTCTTC. This chain connects TRBV9 to TRBJ2-1; 8 nucleotides agree with TRBD2. Germline loops: CDR1 SGDLS, CDR2 YYNGEE. This CDR3 has 15 residues. The trim removed 4 bases at V and 3 bases at J, leaving 6 bases unmatched. Looking up the rest from reference TRBV9 and TRBJ2-1 gives the full variable domain: DSGVTQTPKHLITATGQRVTLRCSPRSGDLSVYWYQQSLDQGLQFLIQYYNGEERAKGNILERFSAQQFPDLHSELNLSSLELGDSALYFCASSTSGGYYNEQFFGPGTRLTVL.

The chain joins TRBV21-1 to TRBJ2-5; the tabulated D call, TRBD2, remains unverified against the DNA. TRBV21-1 is a pseudogene. The CDR3 loop spans 16 amino acids. As DNA, the CDR3 is TGTGCCAGCAGCAAGAAGGCGGGGCATGATCAAGAGACCCAGTACTTC. It specifies CASSKKAGHDQETQYF.